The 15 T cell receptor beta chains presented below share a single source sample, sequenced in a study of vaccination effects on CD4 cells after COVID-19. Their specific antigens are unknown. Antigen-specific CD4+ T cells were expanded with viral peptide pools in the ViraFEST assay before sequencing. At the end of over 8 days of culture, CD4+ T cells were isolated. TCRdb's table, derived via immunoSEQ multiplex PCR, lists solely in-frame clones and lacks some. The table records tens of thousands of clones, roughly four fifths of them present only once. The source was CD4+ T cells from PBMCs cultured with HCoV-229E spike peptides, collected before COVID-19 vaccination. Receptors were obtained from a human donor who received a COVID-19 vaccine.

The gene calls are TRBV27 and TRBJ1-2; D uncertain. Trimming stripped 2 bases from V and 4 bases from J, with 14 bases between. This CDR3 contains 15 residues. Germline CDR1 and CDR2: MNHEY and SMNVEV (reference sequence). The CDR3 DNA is TGTGCCAGCAGTTTAAAGTCGTCCTGGAGCTATGGCTACACCTTC. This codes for CASSLKSSWSYGYTF.

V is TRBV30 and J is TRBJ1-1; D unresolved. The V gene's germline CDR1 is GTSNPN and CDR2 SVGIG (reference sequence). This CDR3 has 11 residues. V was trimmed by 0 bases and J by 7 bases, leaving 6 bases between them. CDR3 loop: CAWSVTHEAFF. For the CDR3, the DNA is TGTGCCTGGAGTGTAACTCATGAAGCTTTCTTT.

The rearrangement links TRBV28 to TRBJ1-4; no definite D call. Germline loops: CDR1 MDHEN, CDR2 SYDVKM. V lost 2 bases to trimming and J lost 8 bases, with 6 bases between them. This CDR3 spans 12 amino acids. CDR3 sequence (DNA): TGTGCCAGCAGTTTAGTTGGGGAAAAACTGTTTTTT. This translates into CASSLVGEKLFF.

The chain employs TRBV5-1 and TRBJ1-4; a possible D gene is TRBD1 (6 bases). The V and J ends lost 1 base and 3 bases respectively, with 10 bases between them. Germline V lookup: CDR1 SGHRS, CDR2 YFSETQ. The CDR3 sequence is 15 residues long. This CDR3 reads CASSLSGAPNEKLFF. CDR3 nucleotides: TGCGCCAGCAGCTTGTCAGGGGCCCCTAATGAAAAACTGTTTTTT.

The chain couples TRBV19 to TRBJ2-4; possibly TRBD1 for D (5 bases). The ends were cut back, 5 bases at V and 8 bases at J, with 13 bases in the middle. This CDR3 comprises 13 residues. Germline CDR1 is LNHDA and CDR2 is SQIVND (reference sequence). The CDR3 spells CASSERGRDIQYF. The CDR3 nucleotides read TGTGCCAGTAGTGAAAGGGGAAGGGACATTCAGTACTTC. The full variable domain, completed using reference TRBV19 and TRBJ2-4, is DGGITQSPKYLFRKEGQNVTLSCEQNLNHDAMYWYRQDPGQGLRLIYYSQIVNDFQKGDIAEGYSVSREKKESFPLTVTSAQKNPTAFYLCASSERGRDIQYFGAGTRLSVL.

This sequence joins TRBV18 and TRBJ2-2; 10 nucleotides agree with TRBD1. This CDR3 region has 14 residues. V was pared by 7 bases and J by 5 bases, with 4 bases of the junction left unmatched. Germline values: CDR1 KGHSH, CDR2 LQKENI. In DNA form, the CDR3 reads TGTGCCAGCTTACCGGGACAGGGGACCGGGGAGCTGTTTTTT. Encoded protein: CASLPGQGTGELFF.

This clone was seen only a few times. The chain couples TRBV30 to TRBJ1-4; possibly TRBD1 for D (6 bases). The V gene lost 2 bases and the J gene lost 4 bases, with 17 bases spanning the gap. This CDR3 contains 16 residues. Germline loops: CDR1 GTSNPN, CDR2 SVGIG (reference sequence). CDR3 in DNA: TGTGCCTGGAGTAGGGGAGGGGGGGGACTTAATGAAAAACTGTTTTTT. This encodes CAWSRGGGGLNEKLFF.

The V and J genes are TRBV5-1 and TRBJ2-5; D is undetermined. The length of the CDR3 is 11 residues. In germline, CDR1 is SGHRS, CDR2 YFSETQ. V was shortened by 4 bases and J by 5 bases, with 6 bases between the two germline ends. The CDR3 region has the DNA TGCGCCAGCAGCGAGTTGGAGACCCAGTACTTC. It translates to CASSELETQYF.

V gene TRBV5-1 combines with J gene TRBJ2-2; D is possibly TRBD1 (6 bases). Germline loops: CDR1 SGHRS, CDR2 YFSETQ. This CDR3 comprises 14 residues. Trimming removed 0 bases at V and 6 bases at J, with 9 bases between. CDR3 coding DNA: TGCGCCAGCAGCTTGGACAGGGTTCCCGGGGAGCTGTTTTTT. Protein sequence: CASSLDRVPGELFF.

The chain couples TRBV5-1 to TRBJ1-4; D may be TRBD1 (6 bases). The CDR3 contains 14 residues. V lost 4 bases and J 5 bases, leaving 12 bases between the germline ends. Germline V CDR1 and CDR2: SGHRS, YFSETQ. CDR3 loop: CASSPDSTNEKLFF. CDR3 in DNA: TGCGCCAGCAGCCCGGACAGTACGAATGAAAAACTGTTTTTT. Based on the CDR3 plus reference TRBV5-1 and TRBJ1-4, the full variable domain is KAGVTQTPRYLIKTRGQQVTLSCSPISGHRSVSWYQQTPGQGLQFLFEYFSETQRNKGNFPGRFSGRQFSNSRSEMNVSTLELGDSALYLCASSPDSTNEKLFFGSGTQLSVL.

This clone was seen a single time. CDR3 DNA sequence: TGTGCCAGCAGCTTAAGACTAGCGGACTACAATGAGCAGTTCTTC. Translation: CASSLRLADYNEQFF. The chain is built from TRBV7-6 and TRBJ2-1; 9 bases match TRBD2. Germline V lookup: CDR1 SGHVS, CDR2 FNYEAQ. V trimming: 2 bases; J trimming: 3 bases; junction bases outside the gene matches: 2. CDR3 length equals 15 residues. Filled out from reference TRBV7-6 and TRBJ2-1, the complete variable domain reads GAGVSQSPRYKVTKRGQDVALRCDPISGHVSLYWYRQALGQGPEFLTYFNYEAQQDKSGLPNDRFSAERPEGSISTLTIQRTEQRDSAMYRCASSLRLADYNEQFFGPGTRLTVL.

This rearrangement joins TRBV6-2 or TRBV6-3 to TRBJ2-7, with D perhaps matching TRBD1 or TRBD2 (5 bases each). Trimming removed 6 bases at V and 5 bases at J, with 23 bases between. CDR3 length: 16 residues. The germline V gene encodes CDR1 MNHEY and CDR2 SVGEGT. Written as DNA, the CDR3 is TGTGCCAGCAGCCGAAGAGGGCAGGGTTCTTTGGACGAGCAGTACGTC. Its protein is CASSRRGQGSLDEQYV.

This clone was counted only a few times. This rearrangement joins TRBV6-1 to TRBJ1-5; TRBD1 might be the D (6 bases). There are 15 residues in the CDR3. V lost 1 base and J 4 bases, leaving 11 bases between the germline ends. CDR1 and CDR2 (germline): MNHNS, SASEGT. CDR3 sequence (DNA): TGTGCCAGCAGTGAAGGTTGGGACACAAATCAGCCCCAGCATTTT. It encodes CASSEGWDTNQPQHF.

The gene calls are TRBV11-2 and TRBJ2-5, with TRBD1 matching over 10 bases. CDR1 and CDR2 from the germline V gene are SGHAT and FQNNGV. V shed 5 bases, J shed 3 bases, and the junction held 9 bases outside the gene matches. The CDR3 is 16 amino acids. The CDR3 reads CASSLGQGLGEETQYF. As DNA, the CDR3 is TGTGCCAGCAGCCTGGGACAGGGGTTGGGGGAAGAGACCCAGTACTTC.

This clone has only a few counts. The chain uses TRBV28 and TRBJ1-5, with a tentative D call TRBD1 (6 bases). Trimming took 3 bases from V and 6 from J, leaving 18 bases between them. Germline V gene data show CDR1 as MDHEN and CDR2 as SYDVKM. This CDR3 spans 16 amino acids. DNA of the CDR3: TGTGCCAGCAGTTTTAGTAGGGGGGCTCCGGGTCAGCCCCAGCATTTT. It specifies CASSFSRGAPGQPQHF.